This paragraph covers one T cell receptor beta chain sequence. Its matching antigen is unknown. The record originates from a study of blood T cells in healthy people across ages. Study-level background: Template switching caught about one barcoded beta molecule for each two T cells. The study, taken as a whole, reports: CMV status of donors was not determined, possibly confounding expanded clonotype changes. Both higher diversity and more naive CD4+ cells marked long-lived donors when set against aged donors.

Extracted total RNA amounted to at least 5.5 micrograms for each sample. This CDR3 is built from 15 residues. Trimming took 4 bases from V and 4 from J; bases not matched to a gene: 10. Germline V lookup: CDR1 SGHRS, CDR2 YFSETQ. The second PCR ran roughly 7 to 12 cycles with a sample-barcoded 5' primer and J-beta primers. TCRdb analysed the 5' RACE reads with MiXCR anew, one entry per CDR3 protein. The sample gives about 1.8 million distinct CDR3 sequences, approximately 50% of which show up once; 2.1% is in the top ten. This receptor was obtained from a middle-aged woman in good health. Sequences were obtained from blood. V and J are TRBV5-1 and TRBJ2-5; TRBD2 agrees at 7 bases. CDR3 amino acids: CASSPRETSLETQYF. The DNA of the CDR3 is TGCGCCAGCAGCCCGCGAGAGACTAGCTTAGAGACCCAGTACTTC.